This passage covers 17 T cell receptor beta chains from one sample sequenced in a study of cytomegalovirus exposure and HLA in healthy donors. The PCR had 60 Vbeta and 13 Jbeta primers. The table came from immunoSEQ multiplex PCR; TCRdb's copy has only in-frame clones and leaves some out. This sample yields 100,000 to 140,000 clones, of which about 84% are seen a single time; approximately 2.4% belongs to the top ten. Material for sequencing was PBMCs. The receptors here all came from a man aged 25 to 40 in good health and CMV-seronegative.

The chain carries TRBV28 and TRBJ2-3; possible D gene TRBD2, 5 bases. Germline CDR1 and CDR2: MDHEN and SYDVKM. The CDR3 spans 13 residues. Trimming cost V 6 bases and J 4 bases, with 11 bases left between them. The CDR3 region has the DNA TGTGCCAGCAGCCCCGGGGTTGCAGATACGCAGTATTTT. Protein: CASSPGVADTQYF.

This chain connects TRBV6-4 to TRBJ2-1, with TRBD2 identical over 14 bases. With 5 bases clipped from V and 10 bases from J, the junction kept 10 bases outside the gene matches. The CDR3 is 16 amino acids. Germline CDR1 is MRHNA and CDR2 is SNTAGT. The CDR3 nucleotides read TGTGCCAGCAGTCGCGGACTAGCGGGGGGACTCGACGAGCAGTTCTTC. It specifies CASSRGLAGGLDEQFF.

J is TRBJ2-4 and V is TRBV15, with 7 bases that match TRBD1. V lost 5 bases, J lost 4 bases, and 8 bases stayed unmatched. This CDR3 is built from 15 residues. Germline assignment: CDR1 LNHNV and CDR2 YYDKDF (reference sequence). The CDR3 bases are TGTGCCACCAGCGTGCCTCCGGGACAGAAAAACATTCAGTACTTC. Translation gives CATSVPPGQKNIQYF.

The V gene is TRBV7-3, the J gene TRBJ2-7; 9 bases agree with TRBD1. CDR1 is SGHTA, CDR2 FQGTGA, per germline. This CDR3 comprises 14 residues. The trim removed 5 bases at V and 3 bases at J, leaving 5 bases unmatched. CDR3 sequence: CASSPGQGNYEQYF. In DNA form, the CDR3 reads TGTGCCAGCAGCCCGGGACAGGGAAACTACGAGCAGTACTTC.

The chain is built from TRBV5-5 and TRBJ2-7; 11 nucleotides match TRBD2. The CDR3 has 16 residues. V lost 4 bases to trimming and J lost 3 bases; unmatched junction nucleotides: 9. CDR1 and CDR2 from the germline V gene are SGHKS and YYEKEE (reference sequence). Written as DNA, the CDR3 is TGTGCCAGCAGCCTCCCAAAGACTAGCGGGGACTACGAGCAGTACTTC. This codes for CASSLPKTSGDYEQYF.

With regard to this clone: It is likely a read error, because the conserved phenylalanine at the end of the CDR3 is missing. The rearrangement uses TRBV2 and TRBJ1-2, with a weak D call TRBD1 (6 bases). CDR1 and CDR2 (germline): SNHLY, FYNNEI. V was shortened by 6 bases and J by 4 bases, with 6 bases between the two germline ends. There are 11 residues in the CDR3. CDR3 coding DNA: TGTGCCAGCAGAGGGGGCTATGGCTACACCCTC. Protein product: CASRGGYGYTL.

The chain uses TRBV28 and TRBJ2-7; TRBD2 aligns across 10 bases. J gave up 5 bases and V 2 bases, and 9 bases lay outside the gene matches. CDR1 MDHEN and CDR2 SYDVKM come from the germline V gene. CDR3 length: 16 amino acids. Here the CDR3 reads CASSLLPSGSVNEQYF. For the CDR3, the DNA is TGTGCCAGCAGTTTACTGCCTAGCGGGAGTGTAAACGAGCAGTACTTC.

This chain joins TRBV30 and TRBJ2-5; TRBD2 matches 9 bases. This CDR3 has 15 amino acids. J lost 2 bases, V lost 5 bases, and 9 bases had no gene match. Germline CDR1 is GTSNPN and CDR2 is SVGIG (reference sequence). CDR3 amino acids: CAWVVAGAPQETQYF. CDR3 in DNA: TGTGCCTGGGTCGTAGCGGGGGCCCCTCAAGAGACCCAGTACTTC.

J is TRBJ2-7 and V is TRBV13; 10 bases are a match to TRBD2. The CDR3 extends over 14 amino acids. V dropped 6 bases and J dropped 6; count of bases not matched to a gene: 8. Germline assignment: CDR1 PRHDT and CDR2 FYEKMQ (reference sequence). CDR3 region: CASSKPGLAREQYF. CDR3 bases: TGTGCCAGCAGTAAACCGGGACTAGCGCGCGAGCAGTACTTC.

CDR3: CASSLVTGGSWEQYF. The CDR3 DNA sequence: TGCGCCAGCAGCTTGGTTACTGGCGGGAGTTGGGAGCAGTACTTC. The chain is built from TRBV5-1 and TRBJ2-7, with TRBD2 matching 7 bases. CDR1 is SGHRS and CDR2 is YFSETQ in the germline V gene. The CDR3 runs to 15 residues. V was pared by 0 bases and J by 7 bases, with 10 bases of the junction left unmatched.

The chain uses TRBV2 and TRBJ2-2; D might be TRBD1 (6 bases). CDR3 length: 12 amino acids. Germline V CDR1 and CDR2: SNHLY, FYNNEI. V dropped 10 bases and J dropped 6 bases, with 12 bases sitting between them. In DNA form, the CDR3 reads TGTGCCACCTCCTGGGGGCCCGGGGAGCTGTTTTTT. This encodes CATSWGPGELFF.

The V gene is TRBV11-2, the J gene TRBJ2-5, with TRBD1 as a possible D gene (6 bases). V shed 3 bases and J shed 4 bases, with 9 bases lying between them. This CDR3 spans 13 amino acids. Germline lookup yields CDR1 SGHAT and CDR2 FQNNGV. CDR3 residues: CASSFWGRETQYF. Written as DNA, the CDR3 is TGTGCCAGCAGCTTTTGGGGGCGAGAGACCCAGTACTTC. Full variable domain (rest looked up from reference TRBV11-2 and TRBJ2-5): EAGVAQSPRYKIIEKRQSVAFWCNPISGHATLYWYQQILGQGPKLLIQFQNNGVVDDSQLPKDRFSAERLKGVDSTLKIQPAKLEDSAVYLCASSFWGRETQYFGPGTRLLVL.

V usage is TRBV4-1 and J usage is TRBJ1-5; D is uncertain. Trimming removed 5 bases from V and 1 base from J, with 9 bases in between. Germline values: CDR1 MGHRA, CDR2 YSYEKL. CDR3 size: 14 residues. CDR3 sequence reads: CASSVDGSNQPQHF. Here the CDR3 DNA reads TGCGCCAGCAGCGTCGACGGGAGCAATCAGCCCCAGCATTTT.

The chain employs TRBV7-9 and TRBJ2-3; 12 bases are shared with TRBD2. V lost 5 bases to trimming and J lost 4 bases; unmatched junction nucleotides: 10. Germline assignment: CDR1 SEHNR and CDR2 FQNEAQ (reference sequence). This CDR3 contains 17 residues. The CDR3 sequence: CASSRGLAGGPADTQYF. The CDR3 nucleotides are TGTGCCAGCAGCCGAGGGCTAGCGGGGGGGCCGGCAGATACGCAGTATTTT.

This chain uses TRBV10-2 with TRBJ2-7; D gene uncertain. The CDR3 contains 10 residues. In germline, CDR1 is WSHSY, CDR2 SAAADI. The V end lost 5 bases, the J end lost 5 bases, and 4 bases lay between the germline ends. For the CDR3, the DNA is TGCGCCAGCAGTCTAGACGAGCAGTACTTC. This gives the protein CASSLDEQYF.

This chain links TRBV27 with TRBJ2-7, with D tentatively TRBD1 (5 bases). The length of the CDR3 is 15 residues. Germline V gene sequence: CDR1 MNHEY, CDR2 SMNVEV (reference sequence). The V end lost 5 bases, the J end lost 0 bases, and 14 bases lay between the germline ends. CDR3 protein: CASSPKQAVSYEQYF. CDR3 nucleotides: TGTGCCAGCAGTCCTAAACAGGCCGTCTCCTACGAGCAGTACTTC.

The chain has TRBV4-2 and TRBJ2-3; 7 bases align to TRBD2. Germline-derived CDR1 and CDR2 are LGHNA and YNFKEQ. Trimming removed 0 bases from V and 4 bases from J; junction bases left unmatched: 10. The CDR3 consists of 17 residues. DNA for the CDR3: TGTGCCAGCAGCCAAGATTTCGGTCCGGGAGGTCCAGATACGCAGTATTTT. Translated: CASSQDFGPGGPDTQYF.